The 8 T cell receptor beta chains below come from one sample, sequenced in a study of T cell responses to AZD1222 COVID-19 vaccine. Sequencing used immunoSEQ multiplex PCR; TCRdb keeps in-frame clones, though not all of them. The sample consists of around 120,000 clones, roughly 84% of them appearing once. The input for sequencing was peripheral blood, taken on day 0 of AZD1222 vaccination. All receptors come from an adult in good health.

The CDR3 sequence: CAWSVQALYGYTF. As DNA, the CDR3 is TGTGCCTGGAGTGTGCAGGCTCTCTATGGCTACACCTTC. V and J are TRBV30 and TRBJ1-2; D gene unclear. The CDR3 is made up of 13 amino acids. Germline loops: CDR1 GTSNPN, CDR2 SVGIG (reference sequence). V gave up 0 bases and J gave up 4 bases, with 9 bases separating them.

The J gene is TRBJ2-5, the V gene TRBV5-6; the match to TRBD2 covers 7 bases. The CDR3 extends over 14 amino acids. Per germline, CDR1 SGHDT and CDR2 YYEEEE. Trimming took 4 bases from V and 5 from J; bases not matched to a gene: 8. The CDR3 DNA reads as TGTGCCAGCAGCCTCGGACTAGAGGCGGAGACCCAGTACTTC. Encoded protein: CASSLGLEAETQYF.

The chain couples TRBV7-2 to TRBJ2-3, with 7 bases aligning to TRBD2. Germline CDR1 is SGHTA and CDR2 is FQGNSA. The CDR3 loop spans 15 amino acids. Trimming took 1 base from V and 5 from J; bases not matched to a gene: 6. This chain's CDR3 is CASSLVGGLRDTQYF. CDR3 nucleotides: TGTGCCAGCAGCTTAGTGGGGGGACTAAGAGATACGCAGTATTTT.

The V and J genes are TRBV29-1 and TRBJ1-2, with 8 bases lining up with TRBD1. J gave up 8 bases and V 7 bases, and 18 bases lay outside the gene matches. Germline V gene lookup returns CDR1 SQVTM and CDR2 ANQGSEA. This CDR3 is 15 amino acids long. CDR3: CSASLTGGDMEGYTF. The CDR3 DNA is TGCAGCGCTAGCCTTACAGGGGGGGACATGGAGGGCTACACCTTC.

This clone showed up just a few times. The chain carries TRBV6-5 and TRBJ1-6; possibly TRBD1 for D (6 bases). Trimming cost V 0 bases and J 3 bases, with 9 bases left between them. Germline CDR1 MNHEY, CDR2 SVGAGI. This CDR3 is built from 16 residues. The CDR3 region has the DNA TGTGCCAGCAGTTACTCATCCAGGGGCTATAATTCACCCCTCCACTTT. Residues: CASSYSSRGYNSPLHF.

The chain links TRBV11-2 to TRBJ1-2; D is undetermined. Germline CDR1 is SGHAT and CDR2 is FQNNGV. V was shortened by 3 bases and J by 11 bases, with 22 bases between the two germline ends. CDR3 length: 15 residues. CDR3 protein: CASSLDVNSHKWYTF. The CDR3 DNA follows: TGTGCCAGCAGCTTGGATGTAAATTCGCACAAGTGGTACACCTTC.

The chain's CDR3 is CASSYSSILGSTEAFF. The DNA of the CDR3 is TGTGCCAGCAGTTACTCGAGCATACTGGGGAGCACTGAAGCTTTCTTT. The V call is TRBV6-2 or TRBV6-3, the J call TRBJ1-1; D remains ambiguous. CDR1 MNHEY and CDR2 SVGEGT come from the germline V gene. Between the trimmed V and J ends, which lost 0 bases and 4 bases, there was a span of 15 bases. CDR3 length equals 16 residues.

In its sample, this clone was seen once. This chain uses TRBV14 with TRBJ2-7, with D possibly being TRBD1 (5 bases). The CDR3 spans 13 residues. Germline V lookup: CDR1 SGHDN, CDR2 FVKESK. Trimming took 6 bases from V and 3 from J, leaving 12 bases between them. The CDR3 DNA follows: TGTGCCAGCAGTTACGGACACAACTACGAGCAGTACTTC. It is translated as CASSYGHNYEQYF.